This TCR beta chain was documented in a study of blood T cell repertoires in COVID-19. Study-level background: Spain, Italy and the United States supplied samples that represented acute and convalescent COVID-19.

Produced via immunoSEQ multiplex PCR; TCRdb's table is partial and in-frame only. The table shows approximately 100,000 clones, with 85% occurring only once. Looked up from germline, CDR1 is MNHEY and CDR2 is SVGAGI. Trimming shortened V by 5 bases and J by 4 bases, and 9 bases separated the two germline ends. This CDR3 has 13 amino acids. Material: peripheral blood. The clonotype was recovered from a woman between 65 and 79 years old with active or convalescent COVID-19. V is TRBV6-5 and J is TRBJ1-3; tentative D call: TRBD1 (6 bases). The CDR3 DNA sequence: TGTGCCAGCAGTCGGGACATCGGAAACACCATATATTTT. Translation gives CASSRDIGNTIYF.